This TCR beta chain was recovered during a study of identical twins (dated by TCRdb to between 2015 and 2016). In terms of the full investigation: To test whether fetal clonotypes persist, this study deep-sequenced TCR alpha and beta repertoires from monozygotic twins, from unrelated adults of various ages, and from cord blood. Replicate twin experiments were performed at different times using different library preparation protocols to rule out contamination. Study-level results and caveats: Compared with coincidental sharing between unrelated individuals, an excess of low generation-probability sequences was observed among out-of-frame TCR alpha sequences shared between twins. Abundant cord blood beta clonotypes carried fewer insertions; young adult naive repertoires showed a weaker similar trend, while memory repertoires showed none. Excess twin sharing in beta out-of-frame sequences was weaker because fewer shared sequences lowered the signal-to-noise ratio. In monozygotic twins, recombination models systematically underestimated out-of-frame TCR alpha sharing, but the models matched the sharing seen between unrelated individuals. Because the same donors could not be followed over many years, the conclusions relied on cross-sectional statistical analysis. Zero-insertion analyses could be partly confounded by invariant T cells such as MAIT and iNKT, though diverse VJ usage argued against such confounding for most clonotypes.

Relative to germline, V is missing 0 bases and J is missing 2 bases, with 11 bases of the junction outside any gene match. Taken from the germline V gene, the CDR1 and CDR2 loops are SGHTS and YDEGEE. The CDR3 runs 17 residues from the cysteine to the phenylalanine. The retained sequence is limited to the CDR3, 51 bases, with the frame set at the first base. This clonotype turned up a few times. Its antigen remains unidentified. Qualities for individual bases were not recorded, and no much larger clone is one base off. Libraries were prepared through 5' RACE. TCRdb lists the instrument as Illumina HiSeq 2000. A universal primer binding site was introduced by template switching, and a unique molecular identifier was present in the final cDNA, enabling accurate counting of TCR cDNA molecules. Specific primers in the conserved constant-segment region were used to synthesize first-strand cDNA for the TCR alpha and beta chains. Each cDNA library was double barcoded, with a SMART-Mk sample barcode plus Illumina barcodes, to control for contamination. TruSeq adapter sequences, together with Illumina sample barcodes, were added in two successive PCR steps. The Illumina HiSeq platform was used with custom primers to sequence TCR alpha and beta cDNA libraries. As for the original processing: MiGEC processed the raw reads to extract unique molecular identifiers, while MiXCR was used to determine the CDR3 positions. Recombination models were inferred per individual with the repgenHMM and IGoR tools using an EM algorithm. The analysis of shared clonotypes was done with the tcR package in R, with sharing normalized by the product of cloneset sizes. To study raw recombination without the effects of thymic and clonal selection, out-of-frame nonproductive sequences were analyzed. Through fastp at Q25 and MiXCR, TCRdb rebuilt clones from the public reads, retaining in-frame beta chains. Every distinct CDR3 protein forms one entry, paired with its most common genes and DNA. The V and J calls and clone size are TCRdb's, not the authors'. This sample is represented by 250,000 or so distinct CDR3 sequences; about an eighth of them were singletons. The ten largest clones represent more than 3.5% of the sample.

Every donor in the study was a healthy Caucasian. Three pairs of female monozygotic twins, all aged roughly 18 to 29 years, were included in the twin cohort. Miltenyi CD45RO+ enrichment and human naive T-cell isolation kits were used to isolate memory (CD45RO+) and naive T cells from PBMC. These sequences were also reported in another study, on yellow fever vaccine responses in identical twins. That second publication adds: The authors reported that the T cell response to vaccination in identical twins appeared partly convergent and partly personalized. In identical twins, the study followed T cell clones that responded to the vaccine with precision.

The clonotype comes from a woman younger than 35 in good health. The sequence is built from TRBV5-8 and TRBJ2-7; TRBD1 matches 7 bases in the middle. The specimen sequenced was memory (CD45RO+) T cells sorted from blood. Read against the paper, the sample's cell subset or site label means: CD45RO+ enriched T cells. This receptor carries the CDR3 CASSLASTGSPTYEQYF. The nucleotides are TGTGCCAGCAGCTTGGCCTCGACAGGGTCGCCCACCTACGAGCAGTACTTC.